This TCR beta chain originates from a study of OX40 agonist ivuxolimab in advanced cancers. This clone was counted only a few times. Its antigen is unidentified. Study observations and caveats: CD8+ T cells (on average) carried more expanded clones than CD4+ T cells.

TCRdb keeps only in-frame clones here, not all; method: immunoSEQ multiplex PCR. The table lists some 18,000 clones, 84% of them singletons. This CDR3 has 17 residues. Per the germline V gene, CDR1 is KGHSH and CDR2 is LQKENI. Trimming took 2 bases from V and 0 from J; bases not matched to a gene: 6. Sampling times: baseline, cycle 4 day 1, cycle 7 day 1. The J gene is TRBJ2-3, the V gene TRBV18; 9 bases are shared with TRBD1. This clonotype originated in an adult with an advanced solid tumor such as melanoma, head and neck, liver or kidney cancer. The sequenced sample was CD4+ or CD8+ T cells sorted from blood, obtained in a trial of the OX40 agonist ivuxolimab. In DNA, the CDR3 is TGTGCCAGCTCACCAGGTCGGGACAGGGAAAGCACAGATACGCAGTATTTT. It is translated as CASSPGRDRESTDTQYF.